This T cell receptor (beta chain) appears in the sequencing data of a study of T cells in Graves' hyperthyroidism and ophthalmopathy. The sample holds a few counts of this clonotype. One junction end does not reproduce the germline sequence, and a read error may be involved. The CDR3 regions of TCR beta were amplified from RNA transcripts. The TCR CDR3 was amplified in a first-round RT-PCR using the HTBI primer set. MiXCR was run by TCRdb on the multiplex PCR reads, yielding one entry per CDR3 protein. Found here are around 760,000 distinct CDR3 sequences, under 45% of them singletons; the top ten hold around 29%. The CDR3 is 14 amino acids.

V gene TRBV12-3 or TRBV12-4 combines with J gene TRBJ2-7; TRBD2 is a possible D gene (5 bases). Sequencing was carried out using blood. The TCR was taken from a woman between 35 and 50 years old with Graves' hyperthyroidism. In DNA, the CDR3 is TGTGCCAGCACCCCCGCGGGTCTGTCCTACGGGCAGTACTTC. Translation gives CASTPAGLSYGQYF.